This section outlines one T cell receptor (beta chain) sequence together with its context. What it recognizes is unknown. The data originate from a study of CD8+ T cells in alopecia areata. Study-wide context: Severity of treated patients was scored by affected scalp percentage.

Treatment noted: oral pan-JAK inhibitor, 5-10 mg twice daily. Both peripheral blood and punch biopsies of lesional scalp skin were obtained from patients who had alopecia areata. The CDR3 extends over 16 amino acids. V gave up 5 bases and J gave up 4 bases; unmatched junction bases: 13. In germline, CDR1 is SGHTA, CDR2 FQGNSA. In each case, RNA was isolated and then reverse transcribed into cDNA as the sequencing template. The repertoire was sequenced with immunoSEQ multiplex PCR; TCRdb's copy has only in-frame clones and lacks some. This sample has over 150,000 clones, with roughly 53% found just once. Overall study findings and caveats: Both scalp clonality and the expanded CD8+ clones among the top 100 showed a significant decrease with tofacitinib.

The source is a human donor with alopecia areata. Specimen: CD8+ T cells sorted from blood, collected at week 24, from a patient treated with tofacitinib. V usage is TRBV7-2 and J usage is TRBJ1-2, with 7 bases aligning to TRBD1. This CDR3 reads CASSTPTGWGVYGYTF. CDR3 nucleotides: TGTGCCAGCAGCACGCCGACAGGGTGGGGGGTCTATGGCTACACCTTC.